These 24 T cell receptor beta chains share one sample of origin, sequenced in a study of T cell responses to AZD1222 COVID-19 vaccine. TCRdb's table, derived via immunoSEQ multiplex PCR, lists solely in-frame clones and lacks some. The data hold about 85,000 clones, with 80% to 90% observed a single time. This specimen consisted of peripheral blood, obtained on day 0 of AZD1222 vaccination. The source of these receptors is an adult in good health.

This clone showed up just once. The CDR3 DNA reads TGCGCCAGCAGCCAAGGAGGATTAGCGGGAGGCCCCTCCTACGAGCAGTACTTC. The encoded protein is CASSQGGLAGGPSYEQYF. V is TRBV4-1 and J is TRBJ2-7; 10 nucleotides align to TRBD2. The CDR3 covers 18 residues. Germline V gene data show CDR1 as MGHRA and CDR2 as YSYEKL. After removal of 1 base from V and 0 bases from J, the junction contained 9 bases not matched to a gene.

The rearrangement uses TRBV19 and TRBJ1-4, with D possibly TRBD1 on 5 matching bases. This CDR3 region has 15 residues. Germline V gene data show CDR1 as LNHDA and CDR2 as SQIVND (reference sequence). Trimming pared 6 bases from V and 7 bases from J, leaving 18 bases between. The CDR3 region has the DNA TGTGCCAGTAGCGCGGGCGGGGGAAGGGGTGAAAAACTGTTTTTT. The encoded protein is CASSAGGGRGEKLFF.

The gene calls are TRBV4-1 and TRBJ1-6; no clear D. The V gene lost 1 base and the J gene lost 5 bases, with 6 bases spanning the gap. CDR3 length: 14 residues. Germline V CDR1 and CDR2: MGHRA, YSYEKL. As DNA, the CDR3 is TGCGCCAGCAGCCAAGTCTCAGATAATTCACCCCTCCACTTT. It specifies CASSQVSDNSPLHF.

The chain is built from TRBV4-2 and TRBJ2-5; no clear D. Germline loops: CDR1 LGHNA, CDR2 YNFKEQ. The CDR3 length is 15 residues. V gave up 0 bases and J gave up 1 base, with 9 bases separating them. CDR3 in DNA: TGTGCCAGCAGCCAAGAAGAGGCTTCCCAAGAGACCCAGTACTTC. Its protein product is CASSQEEASQETQYF.

The chain carries TRBV28 and TRBJ1-6; a weak D match, TRBD1 (6 bases). The V gene lost 6 bases and the J gene lost 4 bases, with 13 bases spanning the gap. The length of the CDR3 is 15 residues. The germline gives CDR1 MDHEN, CDR2 SYDVKM. Here the CDR3 DNA reads TGTGCCAGCAGCCCCGGGACAACATATAATTCACCCCTCCACTTT. As protein: CASSPGTTYNSPLHF.

J is TRBJ1-1 and V is TRBV6-5; 7 nucleotides line up with TRBD1. From germline, CDR1 is MNHEY and CDR2 SVGAGI. The CDR3 has 14 amino acids. V gave up 5 bases and J gave up 2 bases; unmatched junction bases: 5. The CDR3 region is CASSRGQTNTEAFF. The CDR3 DNA sequence: TGTGCCAGCAGTAGGGGACAGACCAACACTGAAGCTTTCTTT.

CDR3 sequence reads: CASSSTGTRSYEQYF. In DNA, the CDR3 is TGTGCCAGCAGCTCCACCGGGACAAGGAGCTACGAGCAGTACTTC. The chain carries TRBV5-5 and TRBJ2-7; TRBD1 is a possible D gene (6 bases). CDR1 is SGHKS and CDR2 is YYEKEE in the germline V gene (reference sequence). CDR3 length: 15 amino acids. Trimming pared 3 bases from V and 3 bases from J, leaving 16 bases between.

V and J are TRBV28 and TRBJ2-7; 9 bases fit TRBD2. V was pared by 6 bases and J by 5 bases, with 8 bases of the junction left unmatched. Germline V gene data show CDR1 as MDHEN and CDR2 as SYDVKM. CDR3 size: 14 residues. The CDR3 region is CASRASGMEHEQYF. CDR3 nucleotides: TGTGCCAGCAGGGCTAGCGGGATGGAGCACGAGCAGTACTTC.

This clone occurred once. The chain recombines TRBV28 with TRBJ2-7, with D tentatively TRBD2 (6 bases). The CDR3 totals 12 residues. V was cut by 11 bases and J by 0 bases, with 11 bases left in between. Looked up from germline, CDR1 is MDHEN and CDR2 is SYDVKM. In nucleotides, the CDR3 is TGTGCCTGCGGGGCGGACTCCTACGAGCAGTACTTC. As protein: CACGADSYEQYF. Supplemented by reference TRBV28 and TRBJ2-7, the full variable domain reads DVKVTQSSRYLVKRTGEKVFLECVQDMDHENMFWYRQDPGLGLRLIYFSYDVKMKEKGDIPEGYSVSREKKERFSLILESASTNQTSMYLCACGADSYEQYFGPGTRLTVT.

The rearrangement links TRBV5-1 to TRBJ2-3; D is possibly TRBD1 (6 bases). Germline CDR1 and CDR2: SGHRS and YFSETQ. Trimming cost V 1 base and J 0 bases, with 18 bases left between them. The CDR3 runs 18 residues. CDR3 nucleotides: TGCGCCAGCAGCTTGAGGGGGACCGGCGTATCTAGCACAGATACGCAGTATTTT. This sequence encodes CASSLRGTGVSSTDTQYF.

This chain uses TRBV10-1 with TRBJ2-5, with 8 bases that match TRBD2. The germline CDR1 and CDR2 sequences are WNHNN and SYGVQD (reference sequence). Trimming at V came to 3 bases and at J to 5 bases, leaving 14 bases not matched to a gene. This CDR3 has 17 residues. DNA of the CDR3: TGCGCCAGCAGTGATCAGCAGAAAGCGGGGGATTGGGAGACCCAGTACTTC. Amino acid sequence: CASSDQQKAGDWETQYF.

V and J are TRBV6-1 and TRBJ2-7; the D gene is possibly TRBD1 (5 bases). The CDR3 contains 16 residues. The V gene's germline CDR1 is MNHNS and CDR2 SASEGT. V lost 3 bases to trimming and J lost 6 bases, with 21 bases between them. CDR3: CASSDHTQGSEAEQYF. CDR3 sequence (DNA): TGTGCCAGCAGTGATCACACCCAGGGCAGTGAAGCCGAGCAGTACTTC.

The CDR3: CASSTGGNSPLHF. The CDR3 nucleotides are TGTGCCAGCTCAACAGGGGGTAATTCACCCCTCCACTTT. The V call is TRBV18, the J call TRBJ1-6; 8 nucleotides match TRBD1. V was clipped by 5 bases and J by 6 bases; unmatched bases: 0. The CDR3 sequence is 13 residues long. CDR1 KGHSH and CDR2 LQKENI come from the germline V gene.

The gene calls are TRBV7-6 and TRBJ2-3; 12 nucleotides line up with TRBD2. This CDR3 has 16 residues. The germline V gene has CDR1 SGHVS and CDR2 FNYEAQ. Germline trimming cut 6 bases from V and 4 bases from J; bases unmatched to any gene: 8. CDR3 amino acids: CASSLRLAGASDTQYF. As DNA, the CDR3 is TGTGCCAGCAGTCTACGACTAGCGGGAGCCTCAGATACGCAGTATTTT.

The chain combines TRBV4-1 with TRBJ2-2; no clear D. Germline V gene lookup returns CDR1 MGHRA and CDR2 YSYEKL. The V gene lost 1 base and the J gene lost 1 base, with 7 bases spanning the gap. The CDR3 totals 15 residues. CDR3: CASSQGQVNTGELFF. The CDR3 DNA is TGCGCCAGCAGCCAAGGTCAGGTGAACACCGGGGAGCTGTTTTTT.

This clone was found once. V usage is TRBV7-9 and J usage is TRBJ1-3; no reliable D call. Between the trimmed V and J ends, which lost 0 bases and 4 bases, there was a span of 1 base. The CDR3 has 12 residues. The germline CDR1 and CDR2 sequences are SEHNR and FQNEAQ (reference sequence). The CDR3 reads CASSLAGNTIYF. The CDR3 DNA reads TGTGCCAGCAGCTTAGCGGGAAACACCATATATTTT.

The table lists this clone with a count of one. The chain has TRBV27 and TRBJ2-7, with 16 nucleotides matching TRBD2. Germline loops: CDR1 MNHEY, CDR2 SMNVEV (reference sequence). The V segment lost 6 bases and the J segment 3 bases; nucleotides outside the gene matches: 5. This CDR3 region has 16 residues. The CDR3 nucleotides read TGTGCCAGCAGAGCCGGGACTAGCGGGAGGGTCTACGAGCAGTACTTC. This encodes CASRAGTSGRVYEQYF.

DNA for the CDR3: TGTGCCAGCAGCCAAGATTCGGGGGAAGGCACTGAAGCTTTCTTT. It yields the protein CASSQDSGEGTEAFF. The gene calls are TRBV4-2 and TRBJ1-1, with D possibly being TRBD1 (5 bases). The germline gives CDR1 LGHNA, CDR2 YNFKEQ. V dropped 0 bases and J dropped 4 bases, with 12 bases sitting between them. This CDR3 comprises 15 residues.

The chain joins TRBV19 to TRBJ1-2; 9 bases are shared with TRBD1. The CDR3 covers 13 residues. V lost 8 bases and J lost 3; bases outside the gene matches: 4. The germline V gene has CDR1 LNHDA and CDR2 SQIVND (reference sequence). CDR3 bases: TGTGCCAGTGGGGACAGGGAGGACTATGGCTACACCTTC. It translates to CASGDREDYGYTF.

V is TRBV2 and J is TRBJ2-3, with 11 nucleotides matching TRBD2. CDR1 is SNHLY, CDR2 FYNNEI, per germline. The CDR3 extends over 16 amino acids. The ends lost 7 bases at V and 3 bases at J; junction bases unmatched: 9. The CDR3 DNA follows: TGTGCCAGCAATCCACTAGCGGGAGTGTTGACAGATACGCAGTATTTT. Its translation is CASNPLAGVLTDTQYF.

The J gene is TRBJ1-2, the V gene TRBV29-1; TRBD1 might be the D (5 bases). The CDR3 has 12 amino acids. With 7 bases removed from V and 5 bases from J, the gap between germline ends came to 14 bases. Germline loops: CDR1 SQVTM, CDR2 ANQGSEA. CDR3 loop: CSALWGLYGYTF. The CDR3 nucleotides read TGCAGCGCCCTGTGGGGCCTTTATGGCTACACCTTC.

V and J are TRBV15 and TRBJ1-2; the match to TRBD1 covers 9 bases. Trimming at V came to 2 bases and at J to 8 bases, leaving 9 bases not matched to a gene. The CDR3 loop spans 15 amino acids. CDR1 and CDR2 (germline): LNHNV, YYDKDF (reference sequence). The CDR3 DNA is TGTGCCACCAGCAGAATAATGGGACAGGGTAACGGCTACACCTTC. As protein: CATSRIMGQGNGYTF. Combining the CDR3 with reference TRBV15 and TRBJ1-2 gives the whole variable domain DAMVIQNPRYQVTQFGKPVTLSCSQTLNHNVMYWYQQKSSQAPKLLFHYYDKDFNNEADTPDNFQSRRPNTSFCFLDIRSPGLGDTAMYLCATSRIMGQGNGYTFGSGTRLTVV.

The chain is built from TRBV5-1 and TRBJ2-5; weak D call: TRBD2 (6 bases). Between the trimmed V and J ends, which lost 2 bases and 4 bases, there was a span of 15 bases. CDR1 and CDR2 from the germline V gene are SGHRS and YFSETQ. The CDR3 is 15 residues long. DNA for the CDR3: TGCGCCAGCAGCTTTGGGTCCGGGGGTTCAGAGACCCAGTACTTC. Translating gives CASSFGSGGSETQYF. The full variable domain, with the rest looked up from reference TRBV5-1 and TRBJ2-5, is KAGVTQTPRYLIKTRGQQVTLSCSPISGHRSVSWYQQTPGQGLQFLFEYFSETQRNKGNFPGRFSGRQFSNSRSEMNVSTLELGDSALYLCASSFGSGGSETQYFGPGTRLLVL.

The rearrangement uses TRBV7-9 and TRBJ2-1; tentatively, D is TRBD1 or TRBD2 (5 bases each). The germline V gene has CDR1 SEHNR and CDR2 FQNEAQ (reference sequence). Trimming stripped 7 bases from V and 0 bases from J, with 13 bases between. This CDR3 region has 15 residues. The CDR3 region is CASINSGSSYNEQFF. CDR3 sequence (DNA): TGTGCCAGCATCAACTCAGGGAGCTCCTACAATGAGCAGTTCTTC.